This T cell receptor beta chain was captured by sequencing in a study of blood T cell repertoires in COVID-19. About the study: Sources were T cells, B-cell-depleted T cells, or PBMCs; the material itself was cDNA or gDNA.

V gave up 3 bases and J gave up 4 bases; unmatched junction bases: 6. CDR3 length: 15 residues. From germline, CDR1 is LGHNA and CDR2 YSLEER. Original methodology: Reference gene primer amplification gave estimated nucleated cell counts. Only in-frame clones appear in the TCRdb table, and some are missing; sequencing was by immunoSEQ multiplex PCR. V, J and clone size were drawn from that table, and D and trimming were deduced from the DNA. This sample has approximately 250,000 clones, with roughly 90% found just once. About this clone: The same CDR3 arises from other DNA sequences in this sample as well.

Sequencing input: peripheral blood. The chain is built from TRBV4-3 and TRBJ2-7, with 10 nucleotides matching TRBD1. This receptor was obtained from a man aged 30 to 39 with active or convalescent COVID-19. The CDR3 here is CASSHSGTGEYEQYF. The DNA for the CDR3 is TGCGCCAGCAGCCACTCCGGGACAGGGGAGTACGAGCAGTACTTC.